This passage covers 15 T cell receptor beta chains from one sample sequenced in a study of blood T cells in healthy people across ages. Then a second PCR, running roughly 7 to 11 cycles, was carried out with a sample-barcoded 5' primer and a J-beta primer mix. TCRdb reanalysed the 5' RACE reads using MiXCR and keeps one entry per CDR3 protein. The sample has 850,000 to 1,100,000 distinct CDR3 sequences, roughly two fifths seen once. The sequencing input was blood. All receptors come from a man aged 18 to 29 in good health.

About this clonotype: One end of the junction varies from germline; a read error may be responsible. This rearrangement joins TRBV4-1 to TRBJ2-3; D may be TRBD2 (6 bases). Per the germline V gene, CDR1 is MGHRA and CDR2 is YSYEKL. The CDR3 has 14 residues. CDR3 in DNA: TGCGCCAGCAGCCGCACTAGCAGGGAGGATACCCAGTATTTT. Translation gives CASSRTSREDTQYF.

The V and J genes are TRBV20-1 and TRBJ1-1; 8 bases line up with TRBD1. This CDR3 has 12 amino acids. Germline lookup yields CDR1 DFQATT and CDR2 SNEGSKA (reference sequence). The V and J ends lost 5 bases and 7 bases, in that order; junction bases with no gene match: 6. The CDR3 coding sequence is TGCAGTGCTCAACAGGGGGGTGTTGAAGCTTTCTTT. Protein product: CSAQQGGVEAFF.

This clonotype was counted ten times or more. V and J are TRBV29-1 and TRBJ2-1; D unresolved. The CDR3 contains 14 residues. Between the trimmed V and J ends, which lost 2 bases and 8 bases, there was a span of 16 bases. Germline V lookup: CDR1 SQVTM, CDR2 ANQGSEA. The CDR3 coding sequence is TGCAGCGTTGAATCTGAAATGGGCGTCTATGAGCAGTTCTTC. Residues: CSVESEMGVYEQFF.

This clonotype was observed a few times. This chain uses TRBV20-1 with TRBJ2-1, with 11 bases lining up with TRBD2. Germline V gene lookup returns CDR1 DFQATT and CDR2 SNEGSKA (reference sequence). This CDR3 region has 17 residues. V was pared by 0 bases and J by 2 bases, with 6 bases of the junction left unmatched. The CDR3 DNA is TGCAGTGCTAGAGATCCGTTTAGCGGGGGGGCCTACAATGAGCAGTTCTTC. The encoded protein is CSARDPFSGGAYNEQFF.

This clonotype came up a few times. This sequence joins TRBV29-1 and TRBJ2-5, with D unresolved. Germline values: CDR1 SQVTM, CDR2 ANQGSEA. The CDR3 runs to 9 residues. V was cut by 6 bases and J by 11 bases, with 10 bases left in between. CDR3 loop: CSVDGRQYF. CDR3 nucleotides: TGCAGCGTGGACGGTCGGCAGTACTTC.

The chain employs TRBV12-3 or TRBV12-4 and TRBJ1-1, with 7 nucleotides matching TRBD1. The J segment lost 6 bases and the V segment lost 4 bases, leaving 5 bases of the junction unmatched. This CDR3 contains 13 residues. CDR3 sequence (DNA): TGTGCCAGCAGTTCGACAGGGAGAGCTGAAGCTTTCTTT. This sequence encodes CASSSTGRAEAFF.

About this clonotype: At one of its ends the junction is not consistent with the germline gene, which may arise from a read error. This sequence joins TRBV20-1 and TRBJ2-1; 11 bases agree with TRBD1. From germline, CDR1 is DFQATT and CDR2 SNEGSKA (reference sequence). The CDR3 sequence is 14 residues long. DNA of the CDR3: TGCAGTACTAGGGACAGGGGGGGTTCTAATGAGCAGTTCTTC. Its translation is CSTRDRGGSNEQFF.

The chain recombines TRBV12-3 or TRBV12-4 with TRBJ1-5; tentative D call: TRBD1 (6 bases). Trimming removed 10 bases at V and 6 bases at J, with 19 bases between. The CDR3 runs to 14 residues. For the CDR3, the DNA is TGTGCCACCCAGAAAAGGGGGGCTAGTCAGCCCCAGCATTTT. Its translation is CATQKRGASQPQHF.

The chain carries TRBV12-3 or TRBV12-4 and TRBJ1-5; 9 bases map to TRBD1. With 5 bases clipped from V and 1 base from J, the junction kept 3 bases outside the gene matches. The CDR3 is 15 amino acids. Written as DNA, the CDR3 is TGTGCCAGCAGTGGGACAGGGCGAAGCAATCAGCCCCAGCATTTT. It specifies CASSGTGRSNQPQHF.

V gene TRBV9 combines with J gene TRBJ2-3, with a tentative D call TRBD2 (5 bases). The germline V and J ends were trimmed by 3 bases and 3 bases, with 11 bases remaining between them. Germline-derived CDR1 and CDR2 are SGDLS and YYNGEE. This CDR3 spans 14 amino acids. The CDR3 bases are TGTGCCAGCAGCGGGGGAGACCCTACAGATACGCAGTATTTT. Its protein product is CASSGGDPTDTQYF.

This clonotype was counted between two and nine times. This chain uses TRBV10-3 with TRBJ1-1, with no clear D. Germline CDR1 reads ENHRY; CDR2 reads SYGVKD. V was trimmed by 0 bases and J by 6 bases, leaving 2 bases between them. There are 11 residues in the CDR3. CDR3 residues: CAISESAEAFF. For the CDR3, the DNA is TGTGCCATCAGTGAGTCGGCTGAAGCTTTCTTT.

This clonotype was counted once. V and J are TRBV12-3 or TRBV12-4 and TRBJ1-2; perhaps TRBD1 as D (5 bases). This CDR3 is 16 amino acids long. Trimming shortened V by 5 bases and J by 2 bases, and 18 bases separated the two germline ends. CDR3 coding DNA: TGTGCCAGCAGTCCAACGGGACCGCCAAGGAACTATGGCTACACCTTC. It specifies CASSPTGPPRNYGYTF.

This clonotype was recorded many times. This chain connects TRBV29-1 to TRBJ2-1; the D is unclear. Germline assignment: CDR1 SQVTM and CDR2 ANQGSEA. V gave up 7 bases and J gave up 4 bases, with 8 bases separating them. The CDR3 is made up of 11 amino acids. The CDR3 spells CSATRYNEQFF. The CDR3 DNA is TGCAGCGCAACCAGGTACAATGAGCAGTTCTTC.

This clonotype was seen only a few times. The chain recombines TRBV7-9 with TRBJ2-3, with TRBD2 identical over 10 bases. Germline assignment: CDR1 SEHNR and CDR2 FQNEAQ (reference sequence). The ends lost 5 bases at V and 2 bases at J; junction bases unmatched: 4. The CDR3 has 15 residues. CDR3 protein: CASSASGGNTDTQYF. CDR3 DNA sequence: TGTGCCAGCAGCGCTAGCGGGGGCAACACAGATACGCAGTATTTT. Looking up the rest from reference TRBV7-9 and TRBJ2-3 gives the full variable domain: DTGVSQNPRHKITKRGQNVTFRCDPISEHNRLYWYRQTLGQGPEFLTYFQNEAQLEKSRLLSDRFSAERPKGSFSTLEIQRTEQGDSAMYLCASSASGGNTDTQYFGPGTRLTVL.

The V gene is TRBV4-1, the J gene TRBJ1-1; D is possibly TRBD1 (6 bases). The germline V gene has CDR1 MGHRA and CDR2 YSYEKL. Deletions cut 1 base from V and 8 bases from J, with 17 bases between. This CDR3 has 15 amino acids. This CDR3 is CASSQVRMLGTEAFF. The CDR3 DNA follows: TGCGCCAGCAGCCAAGTGAGAATGTTAGGGACAGAAGCTTTCTTT.